These 29 T cell receptor beta chains came from one sample sequenced in a study of cytomegalovirus exposure and HLA in healthy donors. PCR used 60 Vbeta primers and 13 Jbeta primers. The assay was immunoSEQ multiplex PCR, and TCRdb's table has in-frame clones only and misses some. Of 120,000 or so clones listed, more than 80% are singletons. The material sequenced was PBMCs. These receptors were collected from a man in his forties or fifties in good health and CMV-seronegative.

This CDR3 reads CASSVTGSTEAFF. DNA for the CDR3: TGTGCCAGCAGCGTTACAGGGAGTACTGAAGCTTTCTTT. The genes are TRBV5-5 and TRBJ1-1; weak D call: TRBD1 (6 bases). This CDR3 is built from 13 residues. Looked up from germline, CDR1 is SGHKS and CDR2 is YYEKEE (reference sequence). Trimming took 4 bases from V and 5 from J, leaving 12 bases between them.

This rearrangement joins TRBV30 to TRBJ2-1, with D possibly being TRBD2 (5 bases). This CDR3 has 14 amino acids. Trimming cost V 6 bases and J 2 bases, with 14 bases left between them. Germline CDR1 is GTSNPN and CDR2 is SVGIG (reference sequence). The CDR3 protein is CACTGNWAYNEQFF. CDR3 DNA sequence: TGTGCCTGTACGGGGAATTGGGCCTACAATGAGCAGTTCTTC.

V gene TRBV30 combines with J gene TRBJ2-4; 8 bases fit TRBD2. Trimming took 1 base from V and 0 from J; bases not matched to a gene: 2. The CDR3 length is 15 residues. Germline V gene data show CDR1 as GTSNPN and CDR2 as SVGIG (reference sequence). CDR3 coding DNA: TGTGCCTGGAGTGGAGCGGGAGTAGCCAAAAACATTCAGTACTTC. Protein sequence: CAWSGAGVAKNIQYF.

CDR3 amino acids: CASSSGLAVGETQYF. The DNA of the CDR3 is TGTGCCAGCAGCTCCGGACTAGCGGTAGGGGAGACCCAGTACTTC. The gene calls are TRBV11-3 and TRBJ2-5, with 10 bases fitting TRBD2. Germline V gives CDR1 SGHNT, CDR2 YENEEA. This CDR3 is built from 15 residues. Unmatched junction bases numbered 7, after V lost 4 bases and J lost 5 bases.

The genes are TRBV14 and TRBJ2-3, with 7 positions matching TRBD2. The CDR3 runs to 18 residues. J gave up 6 bases and V 2 bases, and 17 bases lay outside the gene matches. Germline CDR1 SGHDN, CDR2 FVKESK. Here the CDR3 DNA reads TGTGCCAGCAGCCAAACCACGGGGAGGGCCCCTGCCGGGGATACGCAGTATTTT. This codes for CASSQTTGRAPAGDTQYF.

The chain is built from TRBV6-4 and TRBJ2-4, with a tentative D call TRBD1 (5 bases). The germline gives CDR1 MRHNA, CDR2 SNTAGT. The CDR3 has 13 amino acids. The V end was cut by 2 bases, the J end by 16 bases, with 18 bases between. CDR3: CASSDLGTGQFYF. The CDR3 region has the DNA TGTGCCAGCAGTGACCTGGGTACCGGACAATTTTACTTC.

This chain links TRBV28 with TRBJ2-3; D is possibly TRBD1 (5 bases). The CDR3 loop spans 14 amino acids. The germline CDR1 and CDR2 sequences are MDHEN and SYDVKM. Trimming pared 5 bases from V and 3 bases from J, leaving 12 bases between. The CDR3 DNA sequence: TGTGCCAGCAGTGACGCTCAGGGTACAGATACGCAGTATTTT. Protein product: CASSDAQGTDTQYF.

The V gene is TRBV30, the J gene TRBJ1-2, with 9 nucleotides matching TRBD1. The CDR3 is made up of 14 amino acids. The germline V gene encodes CDR1 GTSNPN and CDR2 SVGIG (reference sequence). J was trimmed by 2 bases and V by 2 bases; bases with no gene match: 3. The CDR3 reads CAWSFGQGNYGYTF. The CDR3 DNA reads TGTGCCTGGAGTTTCGGACAGGGGAACTATGGCTACACCTTC.

CDR3 amino acids: CASSVTDTEAFF. The CDR3 coding sequence is TGTGCCAGCAGCGTAACGGACACTGAAGCTTTCTTT. V gene TRBV9 combines with J gene TRBJ1-1; D is uncertain. V was pared by 1 base and J by 3 bases, with 4 bases between. CDR3 length equals 12 residues. Germline V CDR1 and CDR2: SGDLS, YYNGEE.

This clone was seen just once. CDR3 in DNA: TGTGCCAGCAGACTTACAGGGGCCCAAGAGACCCAGTACTTC. Protein sequence: CASRLTGAQETQYF. The V call is TRBV6-5, the J call TRBJ2-5; 7 bases agree with TRBD1. Germline CDR1 and CDR2: MNHEY and SVGAGI. The CDR3 loop spans 14 amino acids. With V trimmed by 6 bases and J by 1 base, 5 bases remained unmatched.

The chain joins TRBV5-6 to TRBJ2-1; 8 bases are shared with TRBD1. CDR1 is SGHDT, CDR2 YYEEEE, per germline. There are 15 residues in the CDR3. Germline trimming cut 4 bases from V and 4 bases from J; bases unmatched to any gene: 7. CDR3: CASSPEQGAYNEQFF. The CDR3 DNA follows: TGTGCCAGCAGCCCCGAGCAGGGGGCATACAATGAGCAGTTCTTC.

This chain connects TRBV28 to TRBJ2-7, with 8 bases fitting TRBD1. CDR1 is MDHEN and CDR2 is SYDVKM in the germline V gene. The CDR3 covers 12 residues. Trimming cost V 2 bases and J 7 bases; bases outside gene matches: 1. The CDR3 nucleotides read TGTGCCAGCAGTTTAGGACAGGGAGAGCAGTACTTC. Translation: CASSLGQGEQYF.

The rearrangement joins TRBV10-1 to TRBJ2-1; maybe TRBD1 (6 bases). CDR3 length: 13 residues. The V end lost 5 bases, the J end lost 2 bases, and 7 bases lay between the germline ends. Germline V gene data show CDR1 as WNHNN and CDR2 as SYGVQD (reference sequence). The CDR3 protein is CASSRDTYNEQFF. In nucleotides, the CDR3 is TGCGCCAGCAGTAGGGACACCTACAATGAGCAGTTCTTC.

This clone was counted between two and nine times. CDR3 residues: CASNRGGGAEEQYF. Here the CDR3 DNA reads TGTGCCAGCAACAGGGGGGGAGGAGCTGAGGAGCAGTACTTC. The chain carries TRBV5-8 and TRBJ2-7; maybe TRBD1 (8 bases). The CDR3 runs 14 residues. Germline V lookup: CDR1 SGHTS, CDR2 YDEGEE. V dropped 6 bases and J dropped 7 bases, with 20 bases sitting between them.

The chain employs TRBV1 and TRBJ2-7; no DNA check was done on the table's D call, TRBD2. TRBV1 is a pseudogene segment. The CDR3 covers 14 residues. The CDR3 reads CTSSAVNTSYEQYF. In DNA, the CDR3 is TGCACCAGCAGTGCGGTGAATACCTCCTACGAGCAGTACTTC.

J is TRBJ2-3 and V is TRBV5-1; 12 bases match TRBD2. The CDR3 runs 15 residues. The V gene's germline CDR1 is SGHRS and CDR2 YFSETQ. V was clipped by 4 bases and J by 4 bases; unmatched bases: 4. The CDR3 coding sequence is TGCGCCAGCAGCGACCTAGCGGGAGGGGCAGATACGCAGTATTTT. Translating gives CASSDLAGGADTQYF.

There are a few counts of this clone. This chain links TRBV28 with TRBJ2-5; unclear D gene. CDR3 length: 14 amino acids. In germline, CDR1 is MDHEN, CDR2 SYDVKM. V lost 6 bases and J lost 4, with 15 bases in between. CDR3 coding DNA: TGTGCCAGCAGCTCAGGTCTAAACGGAGAGACCCAGTACTTC. Its translation: CASSSGLNGETQYF.

V is TRBV4-2 and J is TRBJ2-2; TRBD2 aligns across 13 bases. The CDR3 runs 19 residues. Germline CDR1 is LGHNA and CDR2 is YNFKEQ. The trim removed 2 bases at V and 2 bases at J, leaving 8 bases unmatched. CDR3: CASSQLQWTSGRNTGELFF. The CDR3, as DNA: TGTGCCAGCAGCCAACTCCAGTGGACTAGCGGGAGAAACACCGGGGAGCTGTTTTTT.

The chain joins TRBV6-5 to TRBJ2-2; 7 positions match TRBD2. Germline V gene lookup returns CDR1 MNHEY and CDR2 SVGAGI. After removal of 7 bases from V and 6 bases from J, the junction contained 5 bases not matched to a gene. The CDR3 contains 13 residues. The CDR3 here is CASTRGVAGELFF. CDR3 sequence (DNA): TGTGCCAGCACTCGGGGGGTGGCCGGGGAGCTGTTTTTT.

The chain links TRBV10-3 to TRBJ2-7; possible D gene TRBD2, 6 bases. Germline CDR1 reads ENHRY; CDR2 reads SYGVKD. The CDR3 has 16 residues. V was clipped by 5 bases and J by 0 bases, with 17 bases between them. The CDR3 region has the DNA TGTGCCATCAGTAACTCAACCTTCGGGAGCTCCTACGAGCAGTACTTC. It codes for CAISNSTFGSSYEQYF.

J is TRBJ2-7 and V is TRBV15; tentatively, D is TRBD2 (6 bases). The CDR3 extends over 13 amino acids. The V end was cut by 6 bases, the J end by 0 bases, with 9 bases between. CDR1 and CDR2 from the germline V gene are LNHNV and YYDKDF (reference sequence). The CDR3 nucleotides read TGTGCCACCAGTGGAGGGGACTCCTACGAGCAGTACTTC. This sequence encodes CATSGGDSYEQYF.

This chain joins TRBV15 and TRBJ1-4, with D unclear. The CDR3 extends over 15 amino acids. Germline CDR1 reads LNHNV; CDR2 reads YYDKDF (reference sequence). V lost 0 bases and J lost 7, with 12 bases in between. The chain's CDR3 is CATSREGRDGEKLFF. The CDR3, as DNA: TGTGCCACCAGCAGAGAAGGGCGGGATGGTGAAAAACTGTTTTTT.

The genes are TRBV6-1 and TRBJ1-1, with TRBD1 matching 11 bases. This CDR3 contains 14 residues. The junction had 5 bases not matched to a gene; V was cut back by 4 bases and J by 7 bases. Germline V gene lookup returns CDR1 MNHNS and CDR2 SASEGT. CDR3 residues: CASSVGTGGGEAFF. CDR3 nucleotides: TGTGCCAGCAGTGTCGGGACAGGGGGAGGTGAAGCTTTCTTT.

V gene TRBV5-6 combines with J gene TRBJ1-1; 9 bases line up with TRBD1. Trimming at V came to 4 bases and at J to 1 base, leaving 8 bases not matched to a gene. CDR1 SGHDT and CDR2 YYEEEE come from the germline V gene. The CDR3 has 16 amino acids. For the CDR3, the DNA is TGTGCCAGCAGCCCCGGGACAGGGAGGAGGAACACTGAAGCTTTCTTT. This codes for CASSPGTGRRNTEAFF.

V and J are TRBV19 and TRBJ2-3; the match to TRBD1 covers 9 bases. Germline CDR1 LNHDA, CDR2 SQIVND (reference sequence). The CDR3 loop spans 13 amino acids. J was trimmed by 4 bases and V by 4 bases; bases with no gene match: 0. The CDR3 is CASSRTGADTQYF. In nucleotides, the CDR3 is TGTGCCAGTAGTAGGACAGGGGCAGATACGCAGTATTTT.

The chain employs TRBV6-1 and TRBJ2-7; TRBD1 matches 8 bases. CDR1 is MNHNS and CDR2 is SASEGT in the germline V gene. This CDR3 has 13 residues. Trimming took 1 base from V and 9 from J; bases not matched to a gene: 5. In DNA, the CDR3 is TGTGCCAGCAGTGAAGTGGGACAGGTGGGGCAGTACTTC. It encodes CASSEVGQVGQYF.

The gene calls are TRBV30 and TRBJ2-7; TRBD1 agrees at 8 bases. The V segment lost 4 bases and the J segment 6 bases; nucleotides outside the gene matches: 2. This CDR3 has 11 residues. Germline assignment: CDR1 GTSNPN and CDR2 SVGIG (reference sequence). The CDR3 spells CAWKDRAEQYF. DNA of the CDR3: TGTGCCTGGAAGGACAGGGCCGAGCAGTACTTC.

This clone was observed a few times. This sequence joins TRBV7-9 and TRBJ2-5; 8 nucleotides line up with TRBD1. The ends lost 5 bases at V and 5 bases at J; junction bases unmatched: 10. CDR1 is SEHNR and CDR2 is FQNEAQ in the germline V gene (reference sequence). The CDR3 consists of 15 residues. CDR3 sequence: CASSRRAGGGETQYF. The CDR3 DNA reads TGTGCCAGCAGCCGCCGTGCAGGGGGCGGGGAGACCCAGTACTTC.

V usage is TRBV7-2 and J usage is TRBJ2-2; tentative D call: TRBD2 (6 bases). The CDR3 consists of 16 residues. Trimming cost V 6 bases and J 1 base, with 15 bases left between them. CDR1 is SGHTA, CDR2 FQGNSA, per germline. The CDR3 protein is CASSLVGSGNTGELFF. The CDR3 DNA is TGTGCCAGCAGTCTCGTTGGTAGCGGGAACACCGGGGAGCTGTTTTTT.